The 21 T cell receptor beta chains below all came from one sample that was sequenced in a study of blood T cells in healthy people across ages. A sample-barcoded 5' primer and a J-beta primer mix were used in a second PCR of roughly 7 to 12 cycles. TCRdb re-called the 5' RACE reads with MiXCR, one entry per CDR3 protein. The data contain 850,000 or so distinct CDR3 sequences, 29% of them seen just once; the ten biggest clones take up roughly 17%. Sample: blood. The origin of the receptors is an elderly woman in good health.

This clonotype came up many times. A much larger clone lies a single base off, so this may be a read error. The chain joins TRBV7-2 to TRBJ2-7; D possibly corresponds to TRBD1 (6 bases). The DNA end is more similar to TRBJ2-5, so the J call may be wrong. The CDR3 consists of 13 residues. In germline, CDR1 is SGHTA, CDR2 FQGNSA. The CDR3 DNA follows: TGTGCCAGCAGCTTAGCGGGGGCAGAGACCCAGTACTTC. The encoded protein is CASSLAGAETQYF.

V gene TRBV6-5 combines with J gene TRBJ2-7, with TRBD1 matching 7 bases. Looked up from germline, CDR1 is MNHEY and CDR2 is SVGAGI. Unmatched junction bases numbered 12, after V lost 4 bases and J lost 3 bases. The CDR3 contains 16 residues. The CDR3 is CASSSAGTDESYEQYF. The CDR3 DNA reads as TGTGCCAGCAGTTCCGCCGGGACAGACGAAAGCTACGAGCAGTACTTC.

In this sample, this clonotype turned up a few times. The V gene is TRBV28, the J gene TRBJ2-1, with 10 bases matching TRBD1. The ends lost 4 bases at V and 7 bases at J; junction bases unmatched: 10. The CDR3 covers 16 residues. CDR1 MDHEN and CDR2 SYDVKM come from the germline V gene. This chain's CDR3 is CASSYSGQGKKNEQFF. DNA of the CDR3: TGTGCCAGCAGTTATTCGGGACAGGGGAAAAAGAATGAGCAGTTCTTC. The complete variable domain, with remaining parts taken from reference TRBV28 and TRBJ2-1, reads DVKVTQSSRYLVKRTGEKVFLECVQDMDHENMFWYRQDPGLGLRLIYFSYDVKMKEKGDIPEGYSVSREKKERFSLILESASTNQTSMYLCASSYSGQGKKNEQFFGPGTRLTVL.

This clonotype was observed a few times. V gene TRBV5-1 combines with J gene TRBJ1-5, with D possibly being TRBD1 (6 bases). Trimming left V 0 bases short and J 7 bases short, with 11 bases between. Germline-derived CDR1 and CDR2 are SGHRS and YFSETQ. The CDR3 is 14 residues long. CDR3: CASSLEGGYQPQHF. The CDR3 bases are TGCGCCAGCAGCTTGGAAGGGGGGTACCAGCCCCAGCATTTT.

CDR3 in amino acids: CASSERGGLNEQFF. CDR3 bases: TGTGCCAGCTCCGAGCGGGGGGGCCTTAATGAGCAGTTCTTC. The chain employs TRBV6-2 or TRBV6-3 and TRBJ2-1, with 10 bases fitting TRBD2. Germline assignment: CDR1 MNHEY and CDR2 SVGEGT. Germline trimming cut 8 bases from V and 7 bases from J; bases unmatched to any gene: 8. CDR3 length equals 14 residues.

Turning to this clonotype: With a much larger clone just one base away, this may be a read error. The genes are TRBV27 and TRBJ2-7; TRBD1 matches at 10 bases. The CDR3 covers 15 residues. Germline V CDR1 and CDR2: MNHEY, SMNVEV (reference sequence). The junction had 10 bases not matched to a gene; V was cut back by 6 bases and J by 5 bases. The CDR3 DNA reads TGTGCCAGCAGCAAAGACAGGGGGCGGAGAAACGAGCAGTACTTC. Translating it yields CASSKDRGRRNEQYF.

The table lists this clonotype with many counts. The chain carries TRBV20-1 and TRBJ2-1, with D uncertain. V was trimmed by 4 bases and J by 1 base, leaving 14 bases between them. The CDR3 totals 15 residues. Germline V gene lookup returns CDR1 DFQATT and CDR2 SNEGSKA (reference sequence). This chain's CDR3 is CSAIDPLSSYNEQFF. The CDR3 DNA is TGCAGTGCTATTGATCCCCTATCATCCTACAATGAGCAGTTCTTC.

In this sample, this clonotype turned up many times. The rearrangement links TRBV5-1 to TRBJ2-7, with 10 bases that match TRBD1. The CDR3 consists of 15 residues. V lost 5 bases, J lost 5 bases, and 10 bases stayed unmatched. CDR1 is SGHRS, CDR2 YFSETQ, per germline. CDR3 in amino acids: CASRDPGQGIHEQYF. For the CDR3, the DNA is TGCGCCAGCAGAGATCCGGGACAGGGGATCCACGAGCAGTACTTC.

J is TRBJ1-1 and V is TRBV7-2; D unclear. V dropped 7 bases and J dropped 1 base, with 10 bases sitting between them. CDR1 SGHTA and CDR2 FQGNSA come from the germline V gene. CDR3 length equals 13 residues. The CDR3 DNA reads as TGTGCCAGCACCTCCCCGTGGAACACTGAAGCTTTCTTT. It yields the protein CASTSPWNTEAFF. Based on the CDR3 plus reference TRBV7-2 and TRBJ1-1, the full variable domain is GAGVSQSPSNKVTEKGKDVELRCDPISGHTALYWYRQSLGQGLEFLIYFQGNSAPDKSGLPSDRFSAERTGGSVSTLTIQRTQQEDSAVYLCASTSPWNTEAFFGQGTRLTVV.

In its sample, this clonotype was seen once. This chain uses TRBV5-1 with TRBJ1-1, with unresolved D. The V end was cut by 2 bases, the J end by 0 bases, with 11 bases between. The CDR3 is made up of 15 amino acids. Germline values: CDR1 SGHRS, CDR2 YFSETQ. For the CDR3, the DNA is TGCGCCAGCAGCTTAAGACCGGCGATGAACACTGAAGCTTTCTTT. Its protein is CASSLRPAMNTEAFF.

Only one count was recorded for this clonotype. The chain is built from TRBV7-2 and TRBJ2-5, with 8 positions matching TRBD2. This CDR3 is built from 17 residues. J lost 3 bases, V lost 5 bases, and 14 bases had no gene match. Germline V gives CDR1 SGHTA, CDR2 FQGNSA. DNA for the CDR3: TGTGCCAGCAGCACGACCCGGGCGAGCGGGGGTAAAGAGACCCAGTACTTC. This codes for CASSTTRASGGKETQYF.

This clonotype was detected a few times. V usage is TRBV20-1 and J usage is TRBJ2-3; D is unclear. The V and J ends lost 5 bases and 2 bases respectively, with 14 bases between them. The germline V gene encodes CDR1 DFQATT and CDR2 SNEGSKA (reference sequence). The CDR3 sequence is 14 residues long. CDR3 in amino acids: CSAGMGSTTDTQYF. The CDR3 DNA reads TGCAGTGCTGGAATGGGATCGACCACAGATACGCAGTATTTT.

This clonotype was picked up many times. The CDR3 DNA sequence: TGTGCCAGCAGCCAAGAGAATAGGGGCGGCACTGAAGCTTTCTTT. Protein sequence: CASSQENRGGTEAFF. The chain combines TRBV4-2 with TRBJ1-1; D may be TRBD1 (5 bases). The CDR3 totals 15 residues. Trimming pared 0 bases from V and 4 bases from J, leaving 12 bases between. Looked up from germline, CDR1 is LGHNA and CDR2 is YNFKEQ.

About this clonotype itself: Since no conserved phenylalanine or tryptophan closes the CDR3, a read error is the likely cause. V and J are TRBV5-1 and TRBJ2-5; TRBD1 aligns across 10 bases. V was clipped by 2 bases and J by 6 bases; unmatched bases: 10. The CDR3 covers 16 residues. Germline V gives CDR1 SGHRS, CDR2 YFSETQ. CDR3 in DNA: TGCGCCAGCAGCTTATCAATGACAGGGGGCAGACAGACCCAGTACTGC. As protein: CASSLSMTGGRQTQYC.

This clonotype has more than one count but fewer than ten. The gene calls are TRBV15 and TRBJ2-6, with 8 bases identical to TRBD1. The J segment lost 0 bases and the V segment lost 1 base, leaving 14 bases of the junction unmatched. Germline V lookup: CDR1 LNHNV, CDR2 YYDKDF (reference sequence). CDR3 size: 21 residues. The DNA for the CDR3 is TGTGCCACCAGCAGAGGTATTCCAGGGGGCGGGGTTCGCTCTGGGGCCAACGTCCTGACTTTC. It specifies CATSRGIPGGGVRSGANVLTF.

About this clonotype itself: This may come from a read error, since a much larger clone is one base off. V is TRBV7-2 and J is TRBJ1-2; possible D gene TRBD1, 5 bases. From germline, CDR1 is SGHTA and CDR2 FQGNSA. The CDR3 has 15 residues. Trimming cost V 5 bases and J 0 bases, with 13 bases left between them. CDR3: CASSVMWGPNYGYTF. The CDR3 DNA is TGTGCCAGCAGCGTAATGTGGGGACCTAACTATGGCTACACCTTC. The full variable domain, completed using reference TRBV7-2 and TRBJ1-2, is GAGVSQSPSNKVTEKGKDVELRCDPISGHTALYWYRQSLGQGLEFLIYFQGNSAPDKSGLPSDRFSAERTGGSVSTLTIQRTQQEDSAVYLCASSVMWGPNYGYTFGSGTRLTVV.

This clonotype came up a few times. The V and J genes are TRBV2 and TRBJ2-5, with 10 bases lining up with TRBD2. The length of the CDR3 is 16 residues. CDR1 is SNHLY, CDR2 FYNNEI, per germline. J gave up 7 bases and V 2 bases, and 10 bases lay outside the gene matches. In DNA, the CDR3 is TGTGCCAGCAGTGAAAACCCCCTAGCGGGGGTGGTGACCCAGTACTTC. Its translation: CASSENPLAGVVTQYF. Variable domain in full (rest from reference TRBV2 and TRBJ2-5): EPEVTQTPSHQVTQMGQEVILRCVPISNHLYFYWYRQILGQKVEFLVSFYNNEISEKSEIFDDQFSVERPDGSNFTLKIRSTKLEDSAMYFCASSENPLAGVVTQYFGPGTRLLVL.

The chain combines TRBV28 with TRBJ1-5; no clear D gene. CDR1 and CDR2 (germline): MDHEN, SYDVKM. Trimming stripped 7 bases from V and 6 bases from J, with 16 bases between. The CDR3 runs to 14 residues. The CDR3, as DNA: TGTGCCAGCACCGACGGCGGCGGGATTCAGCCCCAGCATTTT. Translated: CASTDGGGIQPQHF. Full variable domain (rest looked up from reference TRBV28 and TRBJ1-5): DVKVTQSSRYLVKRTGEKVFLECVQDMDHENMFWYRQDPGLGLRLIYFSYDVKMKEKGDIPEGYSVSREKKERFSLILESASTNQTSMYLCASTDGGGIQPQHFGDGTRLSIL.

This clonotype occurred many times. The rearrangement uses TRBV5-1 and TRBJ2-5, with 14 bases aligning to TRBD2. The length of the CDR3 is 18 residues. With V trimmed by 4 bases and J by 5 bases, 13 bases remained unmatched. In germline, CDR1 is SGHRS, CDR2 YFSETQ. CDR3 nucleotide sequence: TGCGCCAGCAGCCATAAGCGACTAGCGGGGGGGAACTTGGAGACCCAGTACTTC. This translates into CASSHKRLAGGNLETQYF.

The chain carries TRBV5-1 and TRBJ1-1; D uncertain. Per germline, CDR1 SGHRS and CDR2 YFSETQ. The CDR3 runs to 15 residues. Trimming took 0 bases from V and 0 from J, leaving 9 bases between them. This CDR3 is CASSLADRLNTEAFF. The CDR3 coding sequence is TGCGCCAGCAGCTTGGCCGATAGGCTGAACACTGAAGCTTTCTTT.

This clonotype was found a few times. The chain carries TRBV6-2 or TRBV6-3 and TRBJ2-3; perhaps TRBD2 as D (6 bases). Germline values: CDR1 MNHEY, CDR2 SVGEGT. This CDR3 contains 14 residues. The CDR3 nucleotides read TGTGTCTCCCGGCGGGGTTGGGACACAGATACGCAGTATTTT. It codes for CVSRRGWDTDTQYF.